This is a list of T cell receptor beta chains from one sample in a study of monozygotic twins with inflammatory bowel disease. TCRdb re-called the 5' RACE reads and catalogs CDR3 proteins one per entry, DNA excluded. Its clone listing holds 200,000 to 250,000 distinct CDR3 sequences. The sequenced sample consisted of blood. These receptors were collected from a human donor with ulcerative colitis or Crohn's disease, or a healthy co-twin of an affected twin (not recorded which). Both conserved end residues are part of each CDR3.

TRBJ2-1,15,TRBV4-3,CASSQDHTSGNEQFF
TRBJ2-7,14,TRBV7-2,CASSLGGGDFLMYF
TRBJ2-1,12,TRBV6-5,CASSRTGNEQFF
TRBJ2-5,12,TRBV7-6,CASSGRGETQYF
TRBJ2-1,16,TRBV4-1,CASSQETGPPYNEQFF
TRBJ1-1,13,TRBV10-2,CASSGSTLTEAFF
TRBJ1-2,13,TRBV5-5,CASSLEVDYGYTF
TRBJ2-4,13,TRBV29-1,CSVPGQGQNIQYF
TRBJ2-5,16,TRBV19,CASSIPGQGAQETQYF
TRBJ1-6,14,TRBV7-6,CASSPIGLNSPLHF
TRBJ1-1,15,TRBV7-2,CASSLEMGRNTEAFF
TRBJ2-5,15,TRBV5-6,CASSLGLTGPETQYF
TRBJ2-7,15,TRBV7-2,CASSLSDTRAYEQYF
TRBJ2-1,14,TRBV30,CAWKERGSYNEQFF
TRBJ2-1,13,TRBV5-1,CASSPPSGHEQFF
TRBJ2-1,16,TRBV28,CASSASGTSSYNEQFF
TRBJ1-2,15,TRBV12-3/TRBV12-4,CASSLRAGGNYGYTF
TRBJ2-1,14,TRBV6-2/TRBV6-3,CASSRGVLRNEQFF
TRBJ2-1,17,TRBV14,CASSLPRGRGGSNEQFF
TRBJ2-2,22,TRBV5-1,CASSLVGQGVAHPPLNTGELFF
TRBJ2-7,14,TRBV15,CATSREDGSYEQYF
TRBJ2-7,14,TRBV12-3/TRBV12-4,CASSLGQGGREQYF
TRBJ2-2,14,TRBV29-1,CSVAVPGSTGELFF
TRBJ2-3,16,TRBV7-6,CASSPGHSLPTDTQYF
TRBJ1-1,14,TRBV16,CASSPTDGGIEAFF
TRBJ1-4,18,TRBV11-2,CASSLHEKPGQGREKLFF
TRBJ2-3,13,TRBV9,CASSTRPADTQYF
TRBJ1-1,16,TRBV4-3,CASSRDRGSADTEAFF
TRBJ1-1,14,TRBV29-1,CSVGKDRKNTEAFF
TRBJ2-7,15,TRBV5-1,CASSPGQGQNYEQYF
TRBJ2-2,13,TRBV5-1,CASNQANTGELFF
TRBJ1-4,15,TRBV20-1,CSALRPGGAEEKLFF
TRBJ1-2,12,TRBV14,CASSLTSEGYTF
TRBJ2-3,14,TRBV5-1,CASSPELFPDTQYF
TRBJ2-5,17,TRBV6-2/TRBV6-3,CASSRRGGTSVQETQYF
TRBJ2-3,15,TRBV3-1,CASSQNLVRPDTQYF
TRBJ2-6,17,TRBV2,CASRSRDRSSGANVLTF
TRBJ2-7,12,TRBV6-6,CASMGVSYEQYF
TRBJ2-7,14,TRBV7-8,CASSLEGRSYEQYF
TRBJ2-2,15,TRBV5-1,CVSSLADSAKGELFF
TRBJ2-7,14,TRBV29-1,CSVRPTGAVYEQYF
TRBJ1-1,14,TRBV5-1,CASSFLTGNTEAFF
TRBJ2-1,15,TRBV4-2,CASSLTGTGANEQFF
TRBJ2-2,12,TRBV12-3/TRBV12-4,CASFRGEGELFF
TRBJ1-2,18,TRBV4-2,CASSQEGPGGGVVYGYTF
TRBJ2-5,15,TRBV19,CASSTAPGLKETQYF